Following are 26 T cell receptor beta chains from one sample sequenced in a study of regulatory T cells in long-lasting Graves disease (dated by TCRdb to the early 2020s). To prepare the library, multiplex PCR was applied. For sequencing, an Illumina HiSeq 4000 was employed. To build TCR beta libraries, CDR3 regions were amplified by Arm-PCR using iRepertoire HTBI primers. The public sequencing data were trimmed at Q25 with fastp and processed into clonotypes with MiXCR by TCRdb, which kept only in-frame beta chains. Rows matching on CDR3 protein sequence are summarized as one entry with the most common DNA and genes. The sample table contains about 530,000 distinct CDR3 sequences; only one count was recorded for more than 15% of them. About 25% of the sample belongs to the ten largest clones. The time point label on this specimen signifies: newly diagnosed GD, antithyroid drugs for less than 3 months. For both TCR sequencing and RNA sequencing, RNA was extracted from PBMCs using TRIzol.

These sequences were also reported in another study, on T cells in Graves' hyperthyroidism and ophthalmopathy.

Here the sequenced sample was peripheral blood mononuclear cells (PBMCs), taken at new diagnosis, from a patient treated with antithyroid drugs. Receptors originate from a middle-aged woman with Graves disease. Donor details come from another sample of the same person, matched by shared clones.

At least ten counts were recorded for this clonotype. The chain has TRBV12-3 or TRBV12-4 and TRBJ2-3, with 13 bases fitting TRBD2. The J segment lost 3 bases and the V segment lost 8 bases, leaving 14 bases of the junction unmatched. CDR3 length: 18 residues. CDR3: CASSLGLAGTPGTDTQYF. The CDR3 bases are TGTGCCAGCTCCCTGGGACTAGCGGGAACTCCGGGGACAGATACGCAGTATTTT.

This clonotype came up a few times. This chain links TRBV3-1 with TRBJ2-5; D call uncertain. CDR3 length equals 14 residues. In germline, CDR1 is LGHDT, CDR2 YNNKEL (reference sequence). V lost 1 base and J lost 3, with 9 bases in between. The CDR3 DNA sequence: TGTGCCAGCAGCCAAGTTCGGCTTGAAGAGACCCAGTACTTC. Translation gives CASSQVRLEETQYF.

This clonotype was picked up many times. The CDR3 bases are TGTGCCACCAGCAGGGGAGTGACAGGGAGGGGATCCCAAGAGACCCAGTACTTC. Its translation: CATSRGVTGRGSQETQYF. The chain joins TRBV15 to TRBJ2-5, with D possibly called TRBD1 or TRBD2 (7 bases each). Germline CDR1 is LNHNV and CDR2 is YYDKDF (reference sequence). V lost 3 bases, J lost 1 base, and 21 bases lay in between. The CDR3 length is 18 residues.

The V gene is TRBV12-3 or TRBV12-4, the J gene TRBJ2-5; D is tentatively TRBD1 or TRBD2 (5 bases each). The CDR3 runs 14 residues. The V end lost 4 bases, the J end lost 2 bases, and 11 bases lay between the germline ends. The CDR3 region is CASSWGIQQETQYF. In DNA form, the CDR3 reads TGTGCCAGCAGTTGGGGGATCCAGCAAGAGACCCAGTACTTC.

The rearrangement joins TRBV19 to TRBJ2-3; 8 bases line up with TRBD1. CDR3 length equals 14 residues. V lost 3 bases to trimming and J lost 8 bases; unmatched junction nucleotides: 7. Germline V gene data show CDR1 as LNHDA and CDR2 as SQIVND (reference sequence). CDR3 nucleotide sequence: TGTGCCAGTAGTATGGCAGGGGGCGGAGGTACGCAGTATTTT. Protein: CASSMAGGGGTQYF.

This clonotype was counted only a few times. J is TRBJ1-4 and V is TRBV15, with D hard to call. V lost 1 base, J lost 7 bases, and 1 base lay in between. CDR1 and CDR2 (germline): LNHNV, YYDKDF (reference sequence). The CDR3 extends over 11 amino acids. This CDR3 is CATSRAEKLFF. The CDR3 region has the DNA TGTGCCACCAGCAGAGCTGAAAAACTGTTTTTT.

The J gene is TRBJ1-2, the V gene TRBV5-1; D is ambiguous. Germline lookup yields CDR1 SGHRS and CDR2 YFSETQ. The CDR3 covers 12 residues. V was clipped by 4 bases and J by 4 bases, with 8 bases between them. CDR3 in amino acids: CASSQDIYGYTF. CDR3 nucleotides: TGCGCCAGCAGCCAGGATATCTATGGCTACACCTTC.

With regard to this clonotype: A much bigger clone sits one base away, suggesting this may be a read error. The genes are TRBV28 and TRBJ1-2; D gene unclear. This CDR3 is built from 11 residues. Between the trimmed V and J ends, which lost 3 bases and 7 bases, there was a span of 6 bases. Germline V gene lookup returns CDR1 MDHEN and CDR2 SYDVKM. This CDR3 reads CASSFGVGYTF. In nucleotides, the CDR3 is TGTGCCAGCAGTTTTGGGGTTGGCTACACCTTC.

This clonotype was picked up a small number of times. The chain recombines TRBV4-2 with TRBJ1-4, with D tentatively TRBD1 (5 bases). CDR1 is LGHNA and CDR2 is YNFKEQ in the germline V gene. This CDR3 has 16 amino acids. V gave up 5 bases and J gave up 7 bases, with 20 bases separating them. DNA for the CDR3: TGTGCCAGCAGCGAAGGACATTTTGGGGCCGGTGAAAAACTGTTTTTT. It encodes CASSEGHFGAGEKLFF.

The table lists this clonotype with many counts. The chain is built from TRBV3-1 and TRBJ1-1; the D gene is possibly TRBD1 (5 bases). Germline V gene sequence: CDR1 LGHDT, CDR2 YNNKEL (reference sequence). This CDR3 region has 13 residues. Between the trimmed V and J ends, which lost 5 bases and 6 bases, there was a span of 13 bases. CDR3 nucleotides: TGTGCCAGCAGCGCAGGGTATTTAGCTGAAGCTTTCTTT. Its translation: CASSAGYLAEAFF.

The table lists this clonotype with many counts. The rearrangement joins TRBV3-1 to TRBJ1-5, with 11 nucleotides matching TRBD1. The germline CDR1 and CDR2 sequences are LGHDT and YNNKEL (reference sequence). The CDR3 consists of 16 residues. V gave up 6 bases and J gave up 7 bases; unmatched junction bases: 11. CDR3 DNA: TGTGCCAGCAGTCAAACTCGGACAGGGGGCGGACAGCCCCAGCATTTT. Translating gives CASSQTRTGGGQPQHF.

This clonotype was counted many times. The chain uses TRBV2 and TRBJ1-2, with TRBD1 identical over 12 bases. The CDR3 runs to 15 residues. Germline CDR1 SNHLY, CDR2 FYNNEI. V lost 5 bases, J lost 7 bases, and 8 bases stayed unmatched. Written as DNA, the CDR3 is TGTGCCAGCAGTCCAGGGGACAGGGGGCAGGGTGGCTACACCTTC. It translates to CASSPGDRGQGGYTF.

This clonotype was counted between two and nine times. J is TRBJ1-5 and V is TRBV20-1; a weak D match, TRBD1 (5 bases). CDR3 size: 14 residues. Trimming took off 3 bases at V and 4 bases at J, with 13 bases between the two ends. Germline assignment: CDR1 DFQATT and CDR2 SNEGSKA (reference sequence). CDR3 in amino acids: CSASSRDRNQPQHF. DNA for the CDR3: TGCAGTGCTAGTTCCCGGGACCGAAATCAGCCCCAGCATTTT.

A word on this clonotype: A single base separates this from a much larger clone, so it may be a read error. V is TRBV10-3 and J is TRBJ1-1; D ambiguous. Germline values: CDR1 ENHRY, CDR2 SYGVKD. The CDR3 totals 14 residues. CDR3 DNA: TGTACCATCAGTATCCAGGAAAAGAACACTGAAGCTTTCTTT. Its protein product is CTISIQEKNTEAFF.

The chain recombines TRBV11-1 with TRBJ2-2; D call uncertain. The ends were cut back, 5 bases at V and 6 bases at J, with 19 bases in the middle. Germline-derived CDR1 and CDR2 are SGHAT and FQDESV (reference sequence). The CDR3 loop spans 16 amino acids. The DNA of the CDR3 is TGTGCCAGCAGCCACCGGGTGGGCTCTTACGCCGGGGAGCTGTTTTTT. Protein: CASSHRVGSYAGELFF.

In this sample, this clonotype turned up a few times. The CDR3 region is CASSYREYTEAFF. The CDR3, as DNA: TGTGCCAGCAGCTACCGGGAATACACTGAAGCTTTCTTT. The chain has TRBV7-9 and TRBJ1-1; the D is unclear. The CDR3 has 13 amino acids. Trimming took off 4 bases at V and 3 bases at J, with 9 bases between the two ends. Germline CDR1 is SEHNR and CDR2 is FQNEAQ (reference sequence). The whole variable domain, filled in from reference TRBV7-9 and TRBJ1-1, reads DTGVSQNPRHKITKRGQNVTFRCDPISEHNRLYWYRQTLGQGPEFLTYFQNEAQLEKSRLLSDRFSAERPKGSFSTLEIQRTEQGDSAMYLCASSYREYTEAFFGQGTRLTVV.

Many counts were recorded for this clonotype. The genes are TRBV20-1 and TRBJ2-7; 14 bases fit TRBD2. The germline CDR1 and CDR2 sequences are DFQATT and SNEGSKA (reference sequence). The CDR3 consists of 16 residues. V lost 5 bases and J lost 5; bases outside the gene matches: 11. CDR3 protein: CSASQQTSGGAHEQYF. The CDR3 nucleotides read TGCAGTGCTTCTCAACAGACTAGCGGGGGGGCCCACGAGCAGTACTTC.

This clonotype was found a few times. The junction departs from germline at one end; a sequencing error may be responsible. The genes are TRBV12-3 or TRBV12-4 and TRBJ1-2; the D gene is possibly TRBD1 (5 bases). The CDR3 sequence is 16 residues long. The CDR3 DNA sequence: TGTGCCAGCAGTCTAGCCCGGGGCCTTACTAACTATGGCTACACCTTC. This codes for CASSLARGLTNYGYTF.

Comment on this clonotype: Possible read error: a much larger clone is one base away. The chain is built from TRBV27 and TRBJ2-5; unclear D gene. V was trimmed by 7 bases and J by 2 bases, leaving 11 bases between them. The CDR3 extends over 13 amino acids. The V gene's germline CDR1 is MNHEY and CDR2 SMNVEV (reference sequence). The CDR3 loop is CASNFSRQETQYF. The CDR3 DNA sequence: TGTGCCAGCAATTTTTCAAGGCAAGAGACCCAGTACTTC.

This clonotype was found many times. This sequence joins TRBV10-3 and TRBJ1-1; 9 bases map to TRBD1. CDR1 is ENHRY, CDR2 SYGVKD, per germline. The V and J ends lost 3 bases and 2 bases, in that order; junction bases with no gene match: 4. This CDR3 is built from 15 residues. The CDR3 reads CAISEQGAVNTEAFF. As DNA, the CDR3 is TGTGCCATCAGTGAACAGGGGGCGGTCAACACTGAAGCTTTCTTT.

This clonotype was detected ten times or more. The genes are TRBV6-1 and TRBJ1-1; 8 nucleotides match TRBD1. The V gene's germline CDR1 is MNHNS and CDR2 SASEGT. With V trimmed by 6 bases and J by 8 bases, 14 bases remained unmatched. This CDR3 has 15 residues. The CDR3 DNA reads TGTGCCAGCAGACCCTTACAGGGGGGCGTTGGCGAAGCTTTCTTT. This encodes CASRPLQGGVGEAFF.

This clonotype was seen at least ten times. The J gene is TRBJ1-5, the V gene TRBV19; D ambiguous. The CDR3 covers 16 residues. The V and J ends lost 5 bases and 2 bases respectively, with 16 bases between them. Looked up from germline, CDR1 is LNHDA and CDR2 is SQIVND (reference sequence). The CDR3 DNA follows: TGTGCCAGTAGTGTCCGAGAGACACGGGGCAATCAGCCCCAGCATTTT. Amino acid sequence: CASSVRETRGNQPQHF.

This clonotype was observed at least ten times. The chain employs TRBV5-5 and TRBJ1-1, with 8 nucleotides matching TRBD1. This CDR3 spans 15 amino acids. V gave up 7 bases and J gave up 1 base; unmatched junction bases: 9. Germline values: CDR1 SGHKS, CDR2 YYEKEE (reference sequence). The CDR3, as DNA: TGTGCCAGCGTTCCCTGGACAGGGAGGAACACTGAAGCTTTCTTT. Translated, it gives CASVPWTGRNTEAFF.

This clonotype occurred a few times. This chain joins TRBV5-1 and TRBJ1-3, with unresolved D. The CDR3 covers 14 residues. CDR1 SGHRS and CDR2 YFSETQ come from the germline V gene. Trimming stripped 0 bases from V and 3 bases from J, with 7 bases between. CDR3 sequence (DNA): TGCGCCAGCAGCTTGGATCGTAATGGAAACACCATATATTTT. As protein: CASSLDRNGNTIYF.

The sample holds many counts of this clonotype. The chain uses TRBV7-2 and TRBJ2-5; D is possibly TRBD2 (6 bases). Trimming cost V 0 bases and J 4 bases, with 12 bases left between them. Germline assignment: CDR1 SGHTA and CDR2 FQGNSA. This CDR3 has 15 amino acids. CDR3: CASSLAPRGSETQYF. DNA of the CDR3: TGTGCCAGCAGCTTAGCTCCGCGGGGCTCAGAGACCCAGTACTTC.

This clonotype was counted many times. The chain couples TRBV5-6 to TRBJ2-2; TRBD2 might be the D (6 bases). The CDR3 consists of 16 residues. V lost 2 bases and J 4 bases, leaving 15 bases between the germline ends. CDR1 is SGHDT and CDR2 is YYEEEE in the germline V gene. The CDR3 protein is CASSFGGLASTGELFF. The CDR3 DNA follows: TGTGCCAGCAGCTTTGGGGGACTGGCGAGCACCGGGGAGCTGTTTTTT.